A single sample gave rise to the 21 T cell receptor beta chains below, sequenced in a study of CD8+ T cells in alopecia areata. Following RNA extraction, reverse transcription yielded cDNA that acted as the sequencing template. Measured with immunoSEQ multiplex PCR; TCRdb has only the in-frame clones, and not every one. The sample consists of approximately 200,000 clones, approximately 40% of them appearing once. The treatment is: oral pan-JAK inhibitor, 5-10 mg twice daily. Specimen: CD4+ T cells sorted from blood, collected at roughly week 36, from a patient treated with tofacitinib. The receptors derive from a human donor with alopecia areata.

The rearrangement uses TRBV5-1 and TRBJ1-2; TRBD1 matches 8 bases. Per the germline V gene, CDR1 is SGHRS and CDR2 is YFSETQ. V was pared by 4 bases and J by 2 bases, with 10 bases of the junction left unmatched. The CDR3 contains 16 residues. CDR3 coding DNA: TGCGCCAGCAGCGCCGCGCCGGGACAGGAAAACTATGGCTACACCTTC. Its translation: CASSAAPGQENYGYTF. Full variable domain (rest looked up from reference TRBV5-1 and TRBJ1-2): KAGVTQTPRYLIKTRGQQVTLSCSPISGHRSVSWYQQTPGQGLQFLFEYFSETQRNKGNFPGRFSGRQFSNSRSEMNVSTLELGDSALYLCASSAAPGQENYGYTFGSGTRLTVV.

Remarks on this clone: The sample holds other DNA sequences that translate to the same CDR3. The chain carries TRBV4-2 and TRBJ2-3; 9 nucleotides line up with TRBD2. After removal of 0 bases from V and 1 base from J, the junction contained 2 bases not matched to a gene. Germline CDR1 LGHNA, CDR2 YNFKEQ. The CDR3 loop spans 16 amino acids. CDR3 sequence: CASSQELAGGTDTQYF. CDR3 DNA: TGTGCCAGCAGCCAAGAATTAGCGGGAGGCACAGATACGCAGTATTTT.

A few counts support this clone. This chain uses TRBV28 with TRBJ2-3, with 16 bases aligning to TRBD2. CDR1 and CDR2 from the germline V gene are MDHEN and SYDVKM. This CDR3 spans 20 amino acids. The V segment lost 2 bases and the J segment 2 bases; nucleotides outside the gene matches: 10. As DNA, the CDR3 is TGTGCCAGCAGTTTACCGGGACTAGCGGGAGGGCCACGGGCCACAGATACGCAGTATTTT. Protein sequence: CASSLPGLAGGPRATDTQYF.

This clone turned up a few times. The CDR3 sequence is CASRPEGPWSYNEQFF. CDR3 in DNA: TGTGCCAGTAGGCCGGAGGGTCCCTGGTCCTACAATGAGCAGTTCTTC. V is TRBV19 and J is TRBJ2-1; maybe TRBD2 (6 bases). Germline CDR1 is LNHDA and CDR2 is SQIVND (reference sequence). V gave up 6 bases and J gave up 1 base, with 16 bases separating them. The CDR3 spans 16 residues.

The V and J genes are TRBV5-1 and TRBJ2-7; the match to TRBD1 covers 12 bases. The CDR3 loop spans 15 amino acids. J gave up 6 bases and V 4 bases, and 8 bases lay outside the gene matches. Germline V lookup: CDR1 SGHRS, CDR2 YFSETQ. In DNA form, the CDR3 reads TGCGCCAGCAGCGTGGGGACAGGGGGCACGGCCGAGCAGTACTTC. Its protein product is CASSVGTGGTAEQYF.

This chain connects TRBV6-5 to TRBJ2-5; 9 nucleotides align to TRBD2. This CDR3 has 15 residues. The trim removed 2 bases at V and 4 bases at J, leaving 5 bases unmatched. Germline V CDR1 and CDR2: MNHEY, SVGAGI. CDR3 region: CASSYVAGDGETQYF. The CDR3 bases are TGTGCCAGCAGTTACGTAGCGGGAGACGGAGAGACCCAGTACTTC.

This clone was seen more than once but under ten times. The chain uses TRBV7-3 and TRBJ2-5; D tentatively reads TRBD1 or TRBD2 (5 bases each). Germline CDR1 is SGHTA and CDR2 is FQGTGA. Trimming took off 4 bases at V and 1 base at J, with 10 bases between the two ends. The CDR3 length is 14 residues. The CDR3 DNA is TGTGCCAGCAGCTGGGACGTGGCCCAAGAGACCCAGTACTTC. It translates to CASSWDVAQETQYF.

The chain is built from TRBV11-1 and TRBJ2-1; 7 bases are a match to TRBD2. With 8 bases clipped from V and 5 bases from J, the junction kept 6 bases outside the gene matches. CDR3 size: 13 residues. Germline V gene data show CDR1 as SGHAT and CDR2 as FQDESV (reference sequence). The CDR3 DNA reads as TGTGCCAGCTCGACTAGCCTAGACAATGAGCAGTTCTTC. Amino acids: CASSTSLDNEQFF.

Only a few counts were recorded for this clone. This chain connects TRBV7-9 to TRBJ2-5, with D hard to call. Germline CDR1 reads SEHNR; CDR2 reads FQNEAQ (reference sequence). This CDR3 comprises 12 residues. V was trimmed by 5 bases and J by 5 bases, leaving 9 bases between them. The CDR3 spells CASSPFRETQYF. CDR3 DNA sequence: TGTGCCAGCAGCCCCTTCCGCGAGACCCAGTACTTC. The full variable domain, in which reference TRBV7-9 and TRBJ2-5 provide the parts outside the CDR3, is DTGVSQNPRHKITKRGQNVTFRCDPISEHNRLYWYRQTLGQGPEFLTYFQNEAQLEKSRLLSDRFSAERPKGSFSTLEIQRTEQGDSAMYLCASSPFRETQYFGPGTRLLVL.

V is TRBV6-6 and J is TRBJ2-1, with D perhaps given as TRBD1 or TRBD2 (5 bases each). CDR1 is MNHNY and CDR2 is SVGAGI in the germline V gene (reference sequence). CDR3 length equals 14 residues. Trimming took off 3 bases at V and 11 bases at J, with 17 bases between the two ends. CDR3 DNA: TGTGCCAGCAGTTATCAACGGACGAGGGGACAGCAGTTCTTC. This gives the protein CASSYQRTRGQQFF.

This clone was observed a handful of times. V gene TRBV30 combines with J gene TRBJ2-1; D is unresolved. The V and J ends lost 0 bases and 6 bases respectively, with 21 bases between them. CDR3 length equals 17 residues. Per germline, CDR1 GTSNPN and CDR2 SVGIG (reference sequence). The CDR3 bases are TGTGCCTGGAGTGTTCAATCGGCCGTTTCATGGGGCAATGAGCAGTTCTTC. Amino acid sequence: CAWSVQSAVSWGNEQFF.

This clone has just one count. CDR3: CASSADWGEPETQYF. Here the CDR3 DNA reads TGTGCCAGCAGCGCCGACTGGGGGGAGCCTGAGACCCAGTACTTC. This chain connects TRBV9 to TRBJ2-5; D possibly corresponds to TRBD2 (6 bases). CDR1 is SGDLS, CDR2 YYNGEE, per germline. This CDR3 spans 15 amino acids. V dropped 3 bases and J dropped 5 bases, with 17 bases sitting between them. The full variable domain, its missing parts supplied by reference TRBV9 and TRBJ2-5, is DSGVTQTPKHLITATGQRVTLRCSPRSGDLSVYWYQQSLDQGLQFLIQYYNGEERAKGNILERFSAQQFPDLHSELNLSSLELGDSALYFCASSADWGEPETQYFGPGTRLLVL.

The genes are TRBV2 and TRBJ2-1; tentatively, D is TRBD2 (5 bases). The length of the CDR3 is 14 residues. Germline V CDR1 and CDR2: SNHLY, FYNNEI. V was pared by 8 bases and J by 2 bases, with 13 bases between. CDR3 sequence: CASGSGMAYNEQFF. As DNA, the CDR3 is TGTGCCAGCGGCAGCGGAATGGCCTACAATGAGCAGTTCTTC.

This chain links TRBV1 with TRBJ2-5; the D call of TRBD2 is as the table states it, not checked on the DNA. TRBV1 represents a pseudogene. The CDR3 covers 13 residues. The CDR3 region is CTSSQQRGWTQYF. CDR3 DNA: TGCACCAGCAGCCAACAGCGGGGGTGGACCCAGTACTTC.

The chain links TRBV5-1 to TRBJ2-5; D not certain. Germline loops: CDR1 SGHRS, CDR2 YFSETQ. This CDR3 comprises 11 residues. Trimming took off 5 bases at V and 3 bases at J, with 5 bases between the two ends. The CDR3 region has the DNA TGCGCCAGCAGTAACGAAGAGACCCAGTACTTC. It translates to CASSNEETQYF.

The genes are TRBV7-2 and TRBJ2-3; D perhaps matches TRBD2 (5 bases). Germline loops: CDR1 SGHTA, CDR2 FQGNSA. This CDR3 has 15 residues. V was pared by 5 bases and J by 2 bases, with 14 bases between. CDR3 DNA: TGTGCCAGCAGCAAGAGGACTTCCAACACAGATACGCAGTATTTT. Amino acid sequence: CASSKRTSNTDTQYF.

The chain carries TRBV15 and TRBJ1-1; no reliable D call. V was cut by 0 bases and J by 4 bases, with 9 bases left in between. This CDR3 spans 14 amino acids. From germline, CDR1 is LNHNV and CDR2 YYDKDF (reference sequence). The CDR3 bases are TGTGCCACCAGCAGAGATGTAAGAATCACTGAAGCTTTCTTT. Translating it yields CATSRDVRITEAFF.

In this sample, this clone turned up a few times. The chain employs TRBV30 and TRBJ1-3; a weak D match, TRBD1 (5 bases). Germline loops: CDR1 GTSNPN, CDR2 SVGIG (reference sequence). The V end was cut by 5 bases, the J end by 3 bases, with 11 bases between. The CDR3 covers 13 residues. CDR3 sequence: CAWGGDFGNTIYF. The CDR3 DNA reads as TGTGCCTGGGGTGGGGACTTTGGAAACACCATATATTTT.

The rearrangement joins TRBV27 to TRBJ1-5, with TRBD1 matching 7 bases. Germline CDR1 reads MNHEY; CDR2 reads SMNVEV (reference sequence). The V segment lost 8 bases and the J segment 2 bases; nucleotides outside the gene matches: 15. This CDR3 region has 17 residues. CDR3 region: CASGLRTGPGGNQPQHF. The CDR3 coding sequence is TGTGCCAGCGGCCTTCGGACAGGTCCCGGAGGCAATCAGCCCCAGCATTTT.

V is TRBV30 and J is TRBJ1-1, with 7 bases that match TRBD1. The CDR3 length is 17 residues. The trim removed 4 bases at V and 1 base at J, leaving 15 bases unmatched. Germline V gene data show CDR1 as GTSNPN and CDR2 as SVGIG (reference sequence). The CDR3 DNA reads TGTGCCTGGACGGTCGTAAGGACAGGTCTTAAGAACACTGAAGCTTTCTTT. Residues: CAWTVVRTGLKNTEAFF.

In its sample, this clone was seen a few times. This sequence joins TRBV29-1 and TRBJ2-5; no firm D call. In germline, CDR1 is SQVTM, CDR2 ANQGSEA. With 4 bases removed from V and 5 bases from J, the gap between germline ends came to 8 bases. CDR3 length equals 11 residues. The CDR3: CSVGNGETQYF. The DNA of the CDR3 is TGCAGCGTTGGCAACGGGGAGACCCAGTACTTC. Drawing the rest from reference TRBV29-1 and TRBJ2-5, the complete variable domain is SAVISQKPSRDICQRGTSLTIQCQVDSQVTMMFWYRQQPGQSLTLIATANQGSEATYESGFVIDKFPISRPNLTFSTLTVSNMSPEDSSIYLCSVGNGETQYFGPGTRLLVL.